Listed here are 21 T cell receptor beta chains from one sample, sequenced in a study of cytomegalovirus exposure and HLA in healthy donors. It was with 60 Vbeta and 13 Jbeta primers that the PCR ran. Assay used: immunoSEQ multiplex PCR; TCRdb lists only in-frame clones, some missing. The sample lists about 120,000 clones, about 75% occurring once. Specimen: PBMCs. The receptors stem from a man aged 55-75 years in good health and CMV-seropositive.

V usage is TRBV7-9 and J usage is TRBJ2-5; TRBD1 matches 9 bases. The CDR3 spans 15 residues. CDR1 SEHNR and CDR2 FQNEAQ come from the germline V gene (reference sequence). J was trimmed by 5 bases and V by 1 base; bases with no gene match: 5. CDR3 residues: CASSLGTGGRETQYF. The CDR3 nucleotides are TGTGCCAGCAGCTTAGGCACAGGGGGCAGGGAGACCCAGTACTTC.

This chain joins TRBV7-2 and TRBJ1-5; D possibly corresponds to TRBD1 (5 bases). CDR3 length: 15 amino acids. Trimming left V 6 bases short and J 0 bases short, with 12 bases between. Germline V lookup: CDR1 SGHTA, CDR2 FQGNSA. In nucleotides, the CDR3 is TGTGCCAGCAGGCCCGGGGGACCTAGCAATCAGCCCCAGCATTTT. Translation: CASRPGGPSNQPQHF.

This clone appeared a single time. The rearrangement links TRBV28 to TRBJ1-2, with a tentative D call TRBD1 (5 bases). Trimming shortened V by 7 bases and J by 4 bases, and 13 bases separated the two germline ends. CDR1 is MDHEN and CDR2 is SYDVKM in the germline V gene. This CDR3 comprises 13 residues. The CDR3 here is CASNSGLGYGYTF. The CDR3 nucleotides read TGTGCCAGCAACTCAGGGTTGGGCTATGGCTACACCTTC.

The CDR3 loop is CAISARDGGGKNIQYF. In DNA form, the CDR3 reads TGTGCCATCAGTGCTCGAGACGGGGGGGGTAAAAACATTCAGTACTTC. V is TRBV10-3 and J is TRBJ2-4; TRBD2 aligns across 8 bases. With V trimmed by 4 bases and J by 4 bases, 9 bases remained unmatched. The CDR3 has 16 amino acids. The germline V gene encodes CDR1 ENHRY and CDR2 SYGVKD.

The rearrangement uses TRBV19 and TRBJ1-4, with a possible D match to TRBD1 (5 bases). The CDR3 is 16 amino acids. With 7 bases removed from V and 8 bases from J, the gap between germline ends came to 23 bases. The germline V gene has CDR1 LNHDA and CDR2 SQIVND (reference sequence). The CDR3 here is CASTDRTAASLEKLFF. Written as DNA, the CDR3 is TGTGCCAGTACTGACAGAACCGCGGCATCTCTCGAAAAACTGTTTTTT.

This clone was counted a few times. The J gene is TRBJ1-1, the V gene TRBV28, with 9 nucleotides matching TRBD1. The V gene's germline CDR1 is MDHEN and CDR2 SYDVKM. Trimming at V came to 5 bases and at J to 0 bases, leaving 4 bases not matched to a gene. This CDR3 has 15 residues. CDR3 sequence: CASSTGGAMNTEAFF. CDR3 bases: TGTGCCAGCAGTACAGGGGGCGCAATGAACACTGAAGCTTTCTTT.

The chain joins TRBV15 to TRBJ2-7; 8 bases are shared with TRBD2. V lost 5 bases to trimming and J lost 6 bases; unmatched junction nucleotides: 9. The CDR3 is made up of 14 amino acids. From germline, CDR1 is LNHNV and CDR2 YYDKDF (reference sequence). This CDR3 is CATSPGGVLSEQYF. In DNA, the CDR3 is TGTGCCACCAGCCCGGGGGGGGTTTTGTCCGAGCAGTACTTC.

The CDR3 nucleotides read TGTGCCTGGGGCCAGTTCTCCTACGAGCAGTACTTC. This gives the protein CAWGQFSYEQYF. This rearrangement joins TRBV30 to TRBJ2-7, with D unclear. Germline-derived CDR1 and CDR2 are GTSNPN and SVGIG (reference sequence). V was shortened by 5 bases and J by 0 bases, with 8 bases between the two germline ends. This CDR3 is built from 12 residues. Full variable domain (missing parts from reference TRBV30 and TRBJ2-7): SQTIHQWPATLVQPVGSPLSLECTVEGTSNPNLYWYRQAAGRGLQLLFYSVGIGQISSEVPQNLSASRPQDRQFILSSKKLLLSDSGFYLCAWGQFSYEQYFGPGTRLTVT.

The chain is built from TRBV29-1 and TRBJ1-5; D is unresolved. V lost 6 bases and J 5 bases, leaving 14 bases between the germline ends. Per the germline V gene, CDR1 is SQVTM and CDR2 is ANQGSEA. The CDR3 spans 13 residues. CDR3: CSVQTQPDQPQHF. As DNA, the CDR3 is TGCAGCGTCCAAACACAGCCCGATCAGCCCCAGCATTTT.

The chain combines TRBV5-6 with TRBJ2-3, with 8 bases aligning to TRBD2. The ends lost 4 bases at V and 7 bases at J; junction bases unmatched: 11. This CDR3 is 15 amino acids long. Germline lookup yields CDR1 SGHDT and CDR2 YYEEEE. DNA for the CDR3: TGTGCCAGCAGCCCCGGGGGACTAGGGGCGTATACGCAGTATTTT. Protein product: CASSPGGLGAYTQYF.

This chain uses TRBV28 with TRBJ1-1; unclear D gene. This CDR3 has 12 residues. Trimming shortened V by 3 bases and J by 8 bases, and 10 bases separated the two germline ends. Germline V lookup: CDR1 MDHEN, CDR2 SYDVKM. CDR3 coding DNA: TGTGCCAGCAGTTTTAGTCAACGAGAAGCTTTCTTT. Protein product: CASSFSQREAFF.

V is TRBV30 and J is TRBJ2-3; 7 positions agree with TRBD2. The CDR3 covers 14 residues. Germline V gene lookup returns CDR1 GTSNPN and CDR2 SVGIG (reference sequence). Trimming took 4 bases from V and 5 from J; bases not matched to a gene: 9. The CDR3 DNA is TGTGCCTGGATTGTGGGGGGGGATGGAGATACGCAGTATTTT. This gives the protein CAWIVGGDGDTQYF.

This sequence joins TRBV2 and TRBJ2-5, with D perhaps TRBD1 (5 bases). CDR1 and CDR2 (germline): SNHLY, FYNNEI. CDR3 length equals 13 residues. V lost 8 bases to trimming and J lost 3 bases, with 13 bases between them. CDR3 sequence reads: CASGFRVKETQYF. The CDR3 DNA reads as TGTGCCAGCGGCTTCAGGGTTAAAGAGACCCAGTACTTC.

The gene calls are TRBV2 and TRBJ2-1, with TRBD2 identical over 7 bases. Germline V lookup: CDR1 SNHLY, CDR2 FYNNEI. The CDR3 has 16 residues. V was clipped by 4 bases and J by 3 bases; unmatched bases: 9. The CDR3 sequence is CASSGPPAGSYNEQFF. The CDR3 coding sequence is TGTGCCAGCAGTGGACCCCCAGCGGGAAGCTACAATGAGCAGTTCTTC.

The chain recombines TRBV5-1 with TRBJ1-2; 7 bases map to TRBD1. V trimming: 4 bases; J trimming: 3 bases; junction bases outside the gene matches: 9. The CDR3 totals 15 residues. Per the germline V gene, CDR1 is SGHRS and CDR2 is YFSETQ. The CDR3 is CASSVATQGDYGYTF. The CDR3 nucleotides are TGCGCCAGCAGCGTGGCTACGCAGGGGGACTATGGCTACACCTTC.

The CDR3 coding sequence is TGTGCCAGCAGTCCATCGAGACTAGCGGGAGCCGACGAGACCCAGTACTTC. As protein: CASSPSRLAGADETQYF. V and J are TRBV28 and TRBJ2-5; 12 bases match TRBD2. J gave up 5 bases and V 5 bases, and 12 bases lay outside the gene matches. This CDR3 spans 17 amino acids. Germline-derived CDR1 and CDR2 are MDHEN and SYDVKM.

V and J are TRBV13 and TRBJ2-1, with 8 bases aligning to TRBD1. This CDR3 is built from 16 residues. V gave up 5 bases and J gave up 3 bases; unmatched junction bases: 9. Germline V lookup: CDR1 PRHDT, CDR2 FYEKMQ (reference sequence). CDR3 protein: CASSATGDNDYNEQFF. As DNA, the CDR3 is TGTGCCAGCAGCGCGACAGGGGACAATGACTACAATGAGCAGTTCTTC.

The chain has TRBV5-4 and TRBJ2-7; D might be TRBD2 (6 bases). The CDR3 totals 13 residues. The V end was cut by 5 bases, the J end by 7 bases, with 16 bases between. Per the germline V gene, CDR1 is SGHNT and CDR2 is YYREEE (reference sequence). CDR3 sequence reads: CASREGLQGEQYF. In DNA, the CDR3 is TGTGCCAGCAGAGAGGGACTTCAAGGGGAGCAGTACTTC.

This clone was recorded once. The junction departs from germline at one end; a sequencing error may be responsible. The rearrangement links TRBV5-4 to TRBJ2-7; possibly TRBD2 for D (7 bases). This CDR3 has 13 amino acids. Germline V gene sequence: CDR1 SGHNT, CDR2 YYREEE (reference sequence). DNA for the CDR3: TGTGCCAGCAGCGCGGGGGCCTCCAACGAGCAGTACTTC. Encoded protein: CASSAGASNEQYF.

This clone was detected a few times. The chain joins TRBV6-1 to TRBJ1-1, with 7 nucleotides matching TRBD1. J lost 1 base, V lost 3 bases, and 5 bases had no gene match. CDR1 and CDR2 (germline): MNHNS, SASEGT. The CDR3 runs to 15 residues. CDR3 sequence (DNA): TGTGCCAGCAGTGATCTAGGGGGCTCGAACACTGAAGCTTTCTTT. Its translation: CASSDLGGSNTEAFF.

This sequence joins TRBV5-1 and TRBJ1-5; 8 nucleotides align to TRBD1. Germline values: CDR1 SGHRS, CDR2 YFSETQ. V lost 4 bases, J lost 5 bases, and 5 bases stayed unmatched. The CDR3 is 14 residues long. The CDR3 here is CASSEQGVYQPQHF. For the CDR3, the DNA is TGCGCCAGCAGCGAACAGGGGGTTTATCAGCCCCAGCATTTT.